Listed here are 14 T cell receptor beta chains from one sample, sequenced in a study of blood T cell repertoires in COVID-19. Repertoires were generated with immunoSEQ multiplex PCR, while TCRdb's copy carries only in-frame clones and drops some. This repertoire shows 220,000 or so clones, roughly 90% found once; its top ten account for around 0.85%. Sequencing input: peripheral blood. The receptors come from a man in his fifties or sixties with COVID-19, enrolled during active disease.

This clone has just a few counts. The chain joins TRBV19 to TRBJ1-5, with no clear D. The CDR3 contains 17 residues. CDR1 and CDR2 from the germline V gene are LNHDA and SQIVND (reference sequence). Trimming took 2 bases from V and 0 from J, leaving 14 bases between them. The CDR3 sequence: CASSILGPGGSNQPQHF. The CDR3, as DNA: TGTGCCAGTAGTATATTAGGCCCCGGCGGTAGCAATCAGCCCCAGCATTTT.

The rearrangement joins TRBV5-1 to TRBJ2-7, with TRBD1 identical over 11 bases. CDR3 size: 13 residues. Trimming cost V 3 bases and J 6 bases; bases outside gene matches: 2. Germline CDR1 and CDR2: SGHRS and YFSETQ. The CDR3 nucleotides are TGCGCCAGCAGCTGGACAGGGGGCAGCGAGCAGTACTTC. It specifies CASSWTGGSEQYF.

CDR3 DNA: TGTGCCAGCAGTTACTCCCAGGGGGCGATCAGCACTGAAGCTTTCTTT. Amino acid sequence: CASSYSQGAISTEAFF. The chain has TRBV6-5 and TRBJ1-1; 8 positions match TRBD1. The CDR3 has 16 residues. Germline loops: CDR1 MNHEY, CDR2 SVGAGI. V shed 0 bases, J shed 4 bases, and the junction held 7 bases outside the gene matches.

This CDR3 reads CASSEGSGANVLTF. CDR3 nucleotides: TGCGCCAGCAGCGAGGGCTCTGGGGCCAACGTCCTGACTTTC. The rearrangement links TRBV5-1 to TRBJ2-6; a possible D gene is TRBD2 (5 bases). The CDR3 has 14 residues. The germline CDR1 and CDR2 sequences are SGHRS and YFSETQ. V was pared by 4 bases and J by 0 bases, with 5 bases between.

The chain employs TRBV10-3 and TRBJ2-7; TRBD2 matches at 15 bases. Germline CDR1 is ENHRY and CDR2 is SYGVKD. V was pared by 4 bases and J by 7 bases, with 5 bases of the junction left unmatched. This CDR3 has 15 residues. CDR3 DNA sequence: TGTGCCATCAGTGCGCGGACTAGCGGGAGGGGAGAGCAGTACTTC. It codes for CAISARTSGRGEQYF.

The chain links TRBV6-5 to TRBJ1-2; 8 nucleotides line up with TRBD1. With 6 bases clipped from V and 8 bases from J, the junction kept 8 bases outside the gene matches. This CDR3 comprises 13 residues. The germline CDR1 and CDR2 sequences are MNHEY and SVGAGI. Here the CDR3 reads CASRVLGQGGYTF. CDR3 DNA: TGTGCCAGCAGGGTACTCGGACAGGGAGGCTACACCTTC.

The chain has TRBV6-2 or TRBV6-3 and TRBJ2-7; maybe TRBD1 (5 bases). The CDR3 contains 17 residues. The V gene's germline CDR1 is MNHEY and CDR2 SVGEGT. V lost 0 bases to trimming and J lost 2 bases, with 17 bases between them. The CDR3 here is CASSYSSIWGLPYEQYF. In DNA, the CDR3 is TGTGCCAGCAGTTACTCGAGTATATGGGGCCTACCCTACGAGCAGTACTTC.

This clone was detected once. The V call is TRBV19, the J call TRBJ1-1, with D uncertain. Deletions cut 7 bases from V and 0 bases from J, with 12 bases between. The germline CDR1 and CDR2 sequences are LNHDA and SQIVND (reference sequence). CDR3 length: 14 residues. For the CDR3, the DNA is TGTGCCAGTATTGAGACGGGGATGAACACTGAAGCTTTCTTT. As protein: CASIETGMNTEAFF.

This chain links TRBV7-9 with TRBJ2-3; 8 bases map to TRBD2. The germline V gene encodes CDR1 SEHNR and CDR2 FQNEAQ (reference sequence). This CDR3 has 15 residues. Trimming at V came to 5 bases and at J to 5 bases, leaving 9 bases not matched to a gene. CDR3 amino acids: CASSPRTSMGDTQYF. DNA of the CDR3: TGTGCCAGCAGCCCGAGGACTAGCATGGGAGATACGCAGTATTTT.

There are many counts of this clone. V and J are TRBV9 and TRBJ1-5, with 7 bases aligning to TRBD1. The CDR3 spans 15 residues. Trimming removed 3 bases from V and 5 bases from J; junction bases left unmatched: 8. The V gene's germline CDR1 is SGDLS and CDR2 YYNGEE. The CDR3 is CASSADGTAYQPQHF. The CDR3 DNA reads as TGTGCCAGCAGCGCCGACGGGACAGCATATCAGCCCCAGCATTTT.

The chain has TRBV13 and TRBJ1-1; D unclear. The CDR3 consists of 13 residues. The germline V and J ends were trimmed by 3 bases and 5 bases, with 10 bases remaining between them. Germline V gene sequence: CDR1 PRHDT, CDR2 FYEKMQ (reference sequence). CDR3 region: CASSFGKRTEAFF. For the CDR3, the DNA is TGTGCCAGCAGCTTCGGTAAGCGGACTGAAGCTTTCTTT.

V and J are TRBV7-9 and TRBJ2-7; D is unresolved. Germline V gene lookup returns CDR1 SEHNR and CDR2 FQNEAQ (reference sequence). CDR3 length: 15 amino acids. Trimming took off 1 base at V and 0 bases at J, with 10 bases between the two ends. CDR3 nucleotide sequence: TGTGCCAGCAGCTTAGATCCGTGGAGCTCCTACGAGCAGTACTTC. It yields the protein CASSLDPWSSYEQYF. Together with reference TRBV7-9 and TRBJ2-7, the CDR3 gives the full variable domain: DTGVSQNPRHKITKRGQNVTFRCDPISEHNRLYWYRQTLGQGPEFLTYFQNEAQLEKSRLLSDRFSAERPKGSFSTLEIQRTEQGDSAMYLCASSLDPWSSYEQYFGPGTRLTVT.

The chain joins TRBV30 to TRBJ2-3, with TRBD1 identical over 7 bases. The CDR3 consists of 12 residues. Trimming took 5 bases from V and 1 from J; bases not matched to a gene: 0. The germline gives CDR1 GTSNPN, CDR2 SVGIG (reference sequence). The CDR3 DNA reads TGTGCCTGGGACAGGGGCACAGATACGCAGTATTTT. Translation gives CAWDRGTDTQYF. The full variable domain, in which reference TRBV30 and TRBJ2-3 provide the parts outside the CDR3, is SQTIHQWPATLVQPVGSPLSLECTVEGTSNPNLYWYRQAAGRGLQLLFYSVGIGQISSEVPQNLSASRPQDRQFILSSKKLLLSDSGFYLCAWDRGTDTQYFGPGTRLTVL.

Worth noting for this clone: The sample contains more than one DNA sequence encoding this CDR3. This chain's CDR3 is CASSQVGGMNTEAFF. The CDR3 DNA follows: TGTGCCAGCAGCCAAGTTGGGGGCATGAACACTGAAGCTTTCTTT. The genes are TRBV3-1 (or the pseudogene TRBV3-2) and TRBJ1-1; D might be TRBD1 (6 bases). V dropped 1 base and J dropped 0 bases, with 9 bases sitting between them. This CDR3 contains 15 residues. Germline CDR1 is LGHDT and CDR2 is YNNKEL (reference sequence).